A single sample gave rise to the 25 T cell receptor beta chains below, sequenced in a study of blood T cells in healthy people across ages. The authors ran a second PCR of 7 to 11 cycles using a sample-barcoded 5' primer and a J-beta primer mix. TCRdb re-called the 5' RACE reads with MiXCR, one entry per CDR3 protein. The repertoire consists of 710,000 or so distinct CDR3 sequences, with approximately 29% occurring once and the leading ten covering 15%. Specimen: blood. The receptors originated from a woman over 75 in good health.

This clonotype was found many times. The chain is built from TRBV10-3 and TRBJ1-2, with 10 bases lining up with TRBD1. Germline-derived CDR1 and CDR2 are ENHRY and SYGVKD. The CDR3 totals 14 residues. The trim removed 7 bases at V and 6 bases at J, leaving 8 bases unmatched. This CDR3 is CAITIGQGGDGYTF. CDR3 sequence (DNA): TGTGCCATCACCATCGGACAGGGGGGGGATGGCTACACCTTC.

The chain uses TRBV20-1 and TRBJ2-1; 8 bases are shared with TRBD2. J gave up 0 bases and V 6 bases, and 10 bases lay outside the gene matches. The CDR3 length is 16 residues. From germline, CDR1 is DFQATT and CDR2 SNEGSKA (reference sequence). The DNA for the CDR3 is TGCAGTGCCCTTCCCGGGGGGGCCAGCTCCTACAATGAGCAGTTCTTC. It translates to CSALPGGASSYNEQFF.

To note about this clonotype: Given a much more abundant clone one base away, this may be a read error. Written as DNA, the CDR3 is TGTGCCAGCAGCTTAGCAGAGGGGGAATACGAGCAGTACTTC. This encodes CASSLAEGEYEQYF. The chain recombines TRBV7-7 with TRBJ2-7; TRBD1 is a possible D gene (6 bases). The germline gives CDR1 SSHAT, CDR2 FNYEAQ (reference sequence). The CDR3 spans 14 residues. V was cut by 0 bases and J by 4 bases, with 10 bases left in between.

The rearrangement joins TRBV7-2 to TRBJ2-1, with D possibly being TRBD1 (5 bases). V was trimmed by 3 bases and J by 8 bases, leaving 17 bases between them. The CDR3 loop spans 15 amino acids. Germline V gene data show CDR1 as SGHTA and CDR2 as FQGNSA. CDR3 protein: CASSFDSLVSDEQFF. CDR3 bases: TGTGCCAGCAGCTTCGACAGCTTGGTAAGCGATGAGCAGTTCTTC.

This clonotype came up many times. This chain links TRBV12-3 or TRBV12-4 with TRBJ1-5; D is possibly TRBD1 (5 bases). The CDR3 runs 15 residues. Deletions cut 2 bases from V and 2 bases from J, with 10 bases between. The CDR3 region has the DNA TGTGCCAGCAGTTTAACCCTGGGGGGCAATCAGCCCCAGCATTTT. Translated, it gives CASSLTLGGNQPQHF.

V is TRBV7-2 and J is TRBJ1-6, with TRBD1 as a possible D gene (5 bases). The CDR3 consists of 17 residues. Trimming cost V 2 bases and J 6 bases, with 17 bases left between them. Germline values: CDR1 SGHTA, CDR2 FQGNSA. The chain's CDR3 is CASSLMAGGTSNSPLHF. CDR3 nucleotides: TGTGCCAGCAGCTTAATGGCTGGCGGGACCTCTAATTCACCCCTCCACTTT.

This clonotype showed up many times. This sequence joins TRBV20-1 and TRBJ1-4, with D possibly being TRBD1 (5 bases). Trimming removed 6 bases at V and 8 bases at J, with 19 bases between. The CDR3 covers 14 residues. The germline V gene has CDR1 DFQATT and CDR2 SNEGSKA (reference sequence). The CDR3 sequence: CSAVNILGDEKLFF. Here the CDR3 DNA reads TGCAGTGCCGTCAACATCCTGGGGGACGAAAAACTGTTTTTT.

The V call is TRBV4-3, the J call TRBJ2-3, with D tentatively TRBD2 (6 bases). CDR3 length: 17 amino acids. CDR1 LGHNA and CDR2 YSLEER come from the germline V gene. V was shortened by 3 bases and J by 7 bases, with 23 bases between the two germline ends. CDR3 region: CASSQGFSGRFMYTQYF. The CDR3, as DNA: TGCGCCAGCAGCCAGGGTTTTAGTGGGAGGTTCATGTATACGCAGTATTTT.

In this sample, this clonotype turned up many times. The chain carries TRBV11-2 and TRBJ2-1; D possibly uses TRBD1 or TRBD2 (5 bases each). The CDR3 sequence is 14 residues long. Trimming took 5 bases from V and 2 from J, leaving 10 bases between them. CDR1 and CDR2 (germline): SGHAT, FQNNGV. This CDR3 reads CASSPGATYNEQFF. The CDR3 DNA follows: TGTGCCAGCAGCCCCGGGGCCACCTACAATGAGCAGTTCTTC. Complete variable domain (other parts from reference TRBV11-2 and TRBJ2-1): EAGVAQSPRYKIIEKRQSVAFWCNPISGHATLYWYQQILGQGPKLLIQFQNNGVVDDSQLPKDRFSAERLKGVDSTLKIQPAKLEDSAVYLCASSPGATYNEQFFGPGTRLTVL.

The rearrangement links TRBV6-6 to TRBJ1-2; D is unresolved. V shed 10 bases and J shed 8 bases, with 23 bases lying between them. This CDR3 is built from 14 residues. Germline CDR1 reads MNHNY; CDR2 reads SVGAGI (reference sequence). The CDR3 protein is CATRYWGPTDGYTF. In DNA, the CDR3 is TGTGCCACCCGATATTGGGGTCCTACGGACGGCTACACCTTC.

This clonotype was detected only a few times. Compared with germline, one end of the junction differs, possibly owing to a read error. CDR3 sequence reads: CASSSGPERNQPQHF. For the CDR3, the DNA is TGCGCCAGCAGCTCGGGTCCCGAGCGAAATCAGCCCCAGCATTTT. V is TRBV7-9 and J is TRBJ1-5; D gene uncertain. Germline CDR1 is SEHNR and CDR2 is FQNEAQ (reference sequence). This CDR3 contains 15 residues. The whole variable domain, filled in from reference TRBV7-9 and TRBJ1-5, reads DTGVSQNPRHKITKRGQNVTFRCDPISEHNRLYWYRQTLGQGPEFLTYFQNEAQLEKSRLLSDRFSAERPKGSFSTLEIQRTEQGDSAMYLCASSSGPERNQPQHFGDGTRLSIL.

This clonotype was detected only a few times. V and J are TRBV7-2 and TRBJ1-1; D remains unclear. Between the trimmed V and J ends, which lost 6 bases and 7 bases, there was a span of 18 bases. CDR1 is SGHTA and CDR2 is FQGNSA in the germline V gene. This CDR3 is built from 14 residues. The CDR3 protein is CASSLPAVHGEAFF. The CDR3, as DNA: TGTGCCAGCAGTCTACCAGCAGTACATGGTGAAGCTTTCTTT.

The genes are TRBV20-1 and TRBJ1-5; TRBD1 agrees at 7 bases. The CDR3 totals 16 residues. V shed 3 bases and J 0 bases; nucleotides not matched to a gene: 8. Germline CDR1 is DFQATT and CDR2 is SNEGSKA (reference sequence). The CDR3 here is CSASLGQLYSNQPQHF. The DNA for the CDR3 is TGCAGTGCTAGCCTGGGACAGTTATATAGCAATCAGCCCCAGCATTTT.

The rearrangement joins TRBV5-1 to TRBJ2-3; 10 nucleotides align to TRBD1. With 5 bases clipped from V and 4 bases from J, the junction kept 10 bases outside the gene matches. Germline CDR1 SGHRS, CDR2 YFSETQ. This CDR3 region has 16 residues. This chain's CDR3 is CASRPSTGGAADTQYF. CDR3 in DNA: TGCGCCAGCAGACCGTCGACAGGGGGCGCAGCAGATACGCAGTATTTT. Combining the CDR3 with reference TRBV5-1 and TRBJ2-3 gives the whole variable domain KAGVTQTPRYLIKTRGQQVTLSCSPISGHRSVSWYQQTPGQGLQFLFEYFSETQRNKGNFPGRFSGRQFSNSRSEMNVSTLELGDSALYLCASRPSTGGAADTQYFGPGTRLTVL.

The chain carries TRBV18 and TRBJ2-4, with D perhaps matching TRBD1 (5 bases). Between the trimmed V and J ends, which lost 6 bases and 0 bases, there was a span of 15 bases. Germline V CDR1 and CDR2: KGHSH, LQKENI. The CDR3 is 16 residues long. CDR3 in amino acids: CASSLDTVLAKNIQYF. The DNA of the CDR3 is TGTGCCAGCTCTTTGGACACAGTCCTAGCCAAAAACATTCAGTACTTC.

This clonotype was seen ten or more times. This chain links TRBV12-3 or TRBV12-4 with TRBJ2-6, with D tentatively TRBD2 (5 bases). V lost 3 bases, J lost 4 bases, and 13 bases lay in between. The CDR3 contains 16 residues. The DNA for the CDR3 is TGTGCCAGCAGTTTCGATGCGGGCAACGGGGCCAACGTCCTGACTTTC. Amino acid sequence: CASSFDAGNGANVLTF.

This clonotype has a handful of counts. The genes are TRBV5-4 and TRBJ2-7; D is undetermined. V gave up 4 bases and J gave up 2 bases, with 13 bases separating them. The CDR3 consists of 14 residues. Germline V gene sequence: CDR1 SGHNT, CDR2 YYREEE (reference sequence). The CDR3 DNA reads TGTGCCAGCAGCCCGGTGGGGATAACCTACGAGCAGTACTTC. This sequence encodes CASSPVGITYEQYF.

This clonotype has ten or more counts. The rearrangement links TRBV9 to TRBJ1-2, with D hard to call. CDR1 and CDR2 from the germline V gene are SGDLS and YYNGEE. The V and J ends lost 3 bases and 7 bases respectively, with 16 bases between them. This CDR3 comprises 14 residues. CDR3: CASSATQAAFGYTF. Here the CDR3 DNA reads TGTGCCAGCAGCGCTACGCAGGCGGCATTTGGCTACACCTTC. Full variable domain (missing parts from reference TRBV9 and TRBJ1-2): DSGVTQTPKHLITATGQRVTLRCSPRSGDLSVYWYQQSLDQGLQFLIQYYNGEERAKGNILERFSAQQFPDLHSELNLSSLELGDSALYFCASSATQAAFGYTFGSGTRLTVV.

With regard to this clonotype: This clone may be a read error of a much larger clone one base away. This chain joins TRBV10-3 and TRBJ1-6; D is ambiguous. Germline CDR1 and CDR2: ENHRY and SYGVKD. This CDR3 spans 16 amino acids. V was clipped by 2 bases and J by 6 bases, with 14 bases between them. CDR3 in amino acids: CAISEGQRNPNSPLHF. The DNA of the CDR3 is TGTGCCATCAGTGAGGGCCAACGCAACCCTAATTCACCCCTCCACTTT.

The rearrangement links TRBV5-1 to TRBJ2-2, with D possibly being TRBD2 (6 bases). CDR3 length: 18 residues. Germline values: CDR1 SGHRS, CDR2 YFSETQ. V gave up 4 bases and J gave up 2 bases, with 21 bases separating them. The CDR3 sequence is CASSPTPLGLYNTGELFF. DNA for the CDR3: TGCGCCAGCAGCCCGACTCCTTTGGGACTCTATAACACCGGGGAGCTGTTTTTT.

As to this clonotype: This may stem from a read error, because a much larger clone lies one nucleotide away. The CDR3 ends on some other residue instead of the conserved phenylalanine or tryptophan, so this is likely a read error. The chain is built from TRBV5-1 and TRBJ1-5, with TRBD1 matching 8 bases. With V trimmed by 4 bases and J by 7 bases, 10 bases remained unmatched. This CDR3 comprises 15 residues. The germline V gene encodes CDR1 SGHRS and CDR2 YFSETQ. In DNA, the CDR3 is TGCGCCAGCAGCGACCAGGGGGCGCCGTACCAGCCCCAGCATTGT. It codes for CASSDQGAPYQPQHC.

This clonotype was observed many times. The V gene is TRBV7-2, the J gene TRBJ1-1; possibly TRBD1 for D (5 bases). This CDR3 is 13 amino acids long. With 1 base removed from V and 11 bases from J, the gap between germline ends came to 14 bases. Germline CDR1 and CDR2: SGHTA and FQGNSA. The CDR3: CASSLGVGGWAFF. The CDR3 DNA is TGTGCCAGCAGCTTAGGGGTTGGGGGGTGGGCTTTCTTT.

The CDR3, as DNA: TGTGCCAGCAGCAACCGGGCCTACGAGCAGTACTTC. This gives the protein CASSNRAYEQYF. The V and J genes are TRBV7-9 and TRBJ2-7, with unresolved D. Germline V CDR1 and CDR2: SEHNR, FQNEAQ (reference sequence). Deletions cut 5 bases from V and 2 bases from J, with 7 bases between. The CDR3 extends over 12 amino acids.

This clonotype was counted at least ten times. The rearrangement links TRBV3-1 to TRBJ2-5; 8 nucleotides match TRBD2. This CDR3 is 14 amino acids long. Trimming at V came to 3 bases and at J to 4 bases, leaving 4 bases not matched to a gene. Per the germline V gene, CDR1 is LGHDT and CDR2 is YNNKEL (reference sequence). The CDR3 region is CASSHDGGGETQYF. DNA for the CDR3: TGTGCCAGCAGCCACGACGGGGGGGGAGAGACCCAGTACTTC.

This clonotype has more than one count but fewer than ten. V is TRBV25-1 and J is TRBJ2-2; 10 bases map to TRBD1. After removal of 4 bases from V and 0 bases from J, the junction contained 5 bases not matched to a gene. The CDR3 spans 17 residues. Germline CDR1 MGHDK, CDR2 SYGVNS. The DNA of the CDR3 is TGTGCCAGCAGTGCCCGGACAGGGGGATCGAACACCGGGGAGCTGTTTTTT. Translating it yields CASSARTGGSNTGELFF.